The 13 T cell receptor beta chains reported below all come from one sample, sequenced in a study of blood T cell repertoires in COVID-19. Libraries were prepared by immunoSEQ multiplex PCR; TCRdb keeps only in-frame clonotypes and omits some of them. The table includes 150,000 to 200,000 clones, 87% detected once. Sequencing was done on a sample of peripheral blood. The receptors derive from a human donor in a cohort sampled during active COVID-19.

This clone was picked up a small number of times. The chain carries TRBV24-1 and TRBJ2-5; 10 bases map to TRBD1. Germline values: CDR1 KGHDR, CDR2 SFDVKD. The CDR3 contains 14 residues. J was trimmed by 5 bases and V by 5 bases; bases with no gene match: 4. As DNA, the CDR3 is TGTGCCACCAGTGGACAGGGGGCTAGGGAGACCCAGTACTTC. Protein product: CATSGQGARETQYF.

There are a few counts of this clone. V is TRBV19 and J is TRBJ2-3; 12 bases line up with TRBD2. Germline trimming cut 8 bases from V and 1 base from J; bases unmatched to any gene: 10. CDR1 is LNHDA, CDR2 SQIVND, per germline (reference sequence). CDR3 length equals 17 residues. As DNA, the CDR3 is TGTGCCAGTTCCCTAGCGGGGGGGAAAAAGGGCACAGATACGCAGTATTTT. Encoded protein: CASSLAGGKKGTDTQYF. The full variable domain, rest sourced from reference TRBV19 and TRBJ2-3, is DGGITQSPKYLFRKEGQNVTLSCEQNLNHDAMYWYRQDPGQGLRLIYYSQIVNDFQKGDIAEGYSVSREKKESFPLTVTSAQKNPTAFYLCASSLAGGKKGTDTQYFGPGTRLTVL.

The chain employs TRBV19 and TRBJ2-5; a possible D gene is TRBD1 (6 bases). In germline, CDR1 is LNHDA, CDR2 SQIVND (reference sequence). The CDR3 is 15 residues long. The V gene lost 10 bases and the J gene lost 7 bases, with 25 bases spanning the gap. As DNA, the CDR3 is TGTGCCACCAGATGGGGGCACCGGGACACCGGGACCCAGTACTTC. This sequence encodes CATRWGHRDTGTQYF.

This clone appeared once. V is TRBV27 and J is TRBJ2-1; D perhaps matches TRBD2 (6 bases). CDR3 length equals 14 residues. Germline loops: CDR1 MNHEY, CDR2 SMNVEV (reference sequence). V shed 3 bases and J shed 3 bases, with 9 bases lying between them. CDR3 sequence (DNA): TGTGCCAGCAGTTTTACGGGGGTCTACAATGAGCAGTTCTTC. Encoded protein: CASSFTGVYNEQFF.

The chain recombines TRBV6-6 with TRBJ1-4, with D unclear. CDR1 is MNHNY and CDR2 is SVGAGI in the germline V gene (reference sequence). The CDR3 is 14 residues long. Trimming cost V 3 bases and J 5 bases, with 10 bases left between them. DNA for the CDR3: TGTGCCAGCAGTTATCGGAGCGGGAATGAAAAACTGTTTTTT. This gives the protein CASSYRSGNEKLFF.

The rearrangement uses TRBV2 and TRBJ2-7; 9 bases agree with TRBD1. V shed 3 bases, J shed 2 bases, and the junction held 8 bases outside the gene matches. The germline CDR1 and CDR2 sequences are SNHLY and FYNNEI. The CDR3 consists of 16 residues. In DNA form, the CDR3 reads TGTGCCAGCAGTGACACCCCGGGACAGGGCCCCTACGAGCAGTACTTC. Translated, it gives CASSDTPGQGPYEQYF.

This clone was recorded only once. The gene calls are TRBV5-1 and TRBJ2-7; TRBD1 agrees at 9 bases. CDR1 is SGHRS and CDR2 is YFSETQ in the germline V gene. Losses at the gene ends were 4 bases for V and 3 bases for J; bases not matched to a gene: 8. CDR3 length equals 15 residues. This chain's CDR3 is CASSPDRDRVYEQYF. The CDR3 bases are TGCGCCAGCAGCCCGGACCGGGACAGGGTCTACGAGCAGTACTTC.

This chain uses TRBV28 with TRBJ2-1; D remains unclear. In germline, CDR1 is MDHEN, CDR2 SYDVKM. V gave up 4 bases and J gave up 8 bases, with 18 bases separating them. CDR3 size: 15 residues. The CDR3 sequence is CASSSPVLPQYEQFF. CDR3 nucleotides: TGTGCCAGCAGTTCCCCGGTCCTCCCCCAATATGAGCAGTTCTTC.

Turning to this clone: This sequence may be a read error, since a much larger clone differs from it by one base. This chain joins TRBV5-5 and TRBJ2-7; 11 bases are a match to TRBD2. The CDR3 is 15 amino acids. V lost 6 bases, J lost 8 bases, and 13 bases stayed unmatched. Germline V gene sequence: CDR1 SGHKS, CDR2 YYEKEE (reference sequence). CDR3: CASNQGLADYVKQYF. The DNA of the CDR3 is TGTGCCAGCAACCAGGGACTAGCGGATTACGTCAAGCAGTACTTC.

This clone was observed a handful of times. V usage is TRBV7-8 and J usage is TRBJ1-4; 7 bases agree with TRBD1. Germline V gives CDR1 SGHVS, CDR2 FQNEAQ. Losses at the gene ends were 5 bases for V and 8 bases for J; bases not matched to a gene: 14. This CDR3 is 16 amino acids long. CDR3 coding DNA: TGTGCCAGCAGCACTCAAAGACAGGGTTTAGGAGAAAAACTGTTTTTT. Translating gives CASSTQRQGLGEKLFF. Variable domain in full (rest from reference TRBV7-8 and TRBJ1-4): GAGVSQSPRYKVAKRGQDVALRCDPISGHVSLFWYQQALGQGPEFLTYFQNEAQLDKSGLPSDRFFAERPEGSVSTLKIQRTQQEDSAVYLCASSTQRQGLGEKLFFGSGTQLSVL.

The rearrangement joins TRBV5-1 to TRBJ2-5; tentative D call: TRBD2 (6 bases). The CDR3 length is 16 residues. CDR1 SGHRS and CDR2 YFSETQ come from the germline V gene. V was shortened by 4 bases and J by 4 bases, with 20 bases between the two germline ends. CDR3 region: CASSATWGGAGETQYF. DNA for the CDR3: TGCGCCAGCAGCGCGACCTGGGGCGGGGCCGGAGAGACCCAGTACTTC. Variable domain in full (rest from reference TRBV5-1 and TRBJ2-5): KAGVTQTPRYLIKTRGQQVTLSCSPISGHRSVSWYQQTPGQGLQFLFEYFSETQRNKGNFPGRFSGRQFSNSRSEMNVSTLELGDSALYLCASSATWGGAGETQYFGPGTRLLVL.

The CDR3 sequence: CASSSEPGLNQPQHF. The CDR3 DNA follows: TGTGCCAGCAGTTCCGAACCGGGACTAAATCAGCCCCAGCATTTT. The chain joins TRBV27 to TRBJ1-5, with a weak D call TRBD1 (5 bases). Trimming stripped 4 bases from V and 4 bases from J, with 14 bases between. This CDR3 comprises 15 residues. Germline CDR1 MNHEY, CDR2 SMNVEV (reference sequence).

To note about this clone: The junction differs from germline at one of its ends, possibly a read error. This chain links TRBV28 with TRBJ2-7, with D perhaps matching TRBD1 (5 bases). Germline CDR1 reads MDHEN; CDR2 reads SYDVKM. CDR3 size: 14 residues. This CDR3 reads CASKSGALILPWDF. CDR3 DNA: TGTGCCAGCAAGAGTGGGGCTCTGATCCTACCTTGGGACTTC.